This entry lists 30 T cell receptor beta chains sequenced from one sample in a study of cytomegalovirus exposure and HLA in healthy donors. Primers for the PCR totalled 60 Vbeta and 13 Jbeta. Assay used: immunoSEQ multiplex PCR; TCRdb lists only in-frame clones, some missing. Recorded for this sample: just under 90,000 clones. The sequenced material came from PBMCs. The receptors originated from a girl between 5 and 17 years old in good health and CMV-seropositive.

The chain employs TRBV29-1 and TRBJ2-1, with D possibly TRBD1 on 6 matching bases. The CDR3 has 13 residues. Trimming cost V 1 base and J 7 bases, with 11 bases left between them. Per the germline V gene, CDR1 is SQVTM and CDR2 is ANQGSEA. This CDR3 is CSVEVGQINEQFF. In DNA form, the CDR3 reads TGCAGCGTTGAAGTGGGACAAATTAATGAGCAGTTCTTC.

The rearrangement joins TRBV9 to TRBJ1-2; D not certain. Germline V gene sequence: CDR1 SGDLS, CDR2 YYNGEE. The CDR3 has 13 amino acids. V lost 0 bases, J lost 8 bases, and 11 bases lay in between. The chain's CDR3 is CASSVAGAGGYTF. CDR3 in DNA: TGTGCCAGCAGCGTAGCGGGAGCGGGGGGCTACACCTTC.

The chain has TRBV14 and TRBJ2-1; 8 nucleotides match TRBD1. Unmatched junction bases numbered 7, after V lost 0 bases and J lost 3 bases. CDR3 length equals 17 residues. Germline CDR1 reads SGHDN; CDR2 reads FVKESK. The CDR3 sequence is CASSQEEGTGGYNEQFF. CDR3 bases: TGTGCCAGCAGCCAAGAGGAGGGAACAGGGGGCTACAATGAGCAGTTCTTC. Full variable domain (missing parts from reference TRBV14 and TRBJ2-1): EAGVTQFPSHSVIEKGQTVTLRCDPISGHDNLYWYRRVMGKEIKFLLHFVKESKQDESGMPNNRFLAERTGGTYSTLKVQPAELEDSGVYFCASSQEEGTGGYNEQFFGPGTRLTVL.

This chain connects TRBV29-1 to TRBJ2-3; TRBD1 agrees at 7 bases. The CDR3 totals 11 residues. V lost 4 bases and J lost 9; bases outside the gene matches: 4. CDR1 is SQVTM and CDR2 is ANQGSEA in the germline V gene. The CDR3 DNA sequence: TGCAGCGTTGCAAGACAGGGAACGCAGTATTTT. Its protein product is CSVARQGTQYF.

The chain joins TRBV4-1 to TRBJ1-1; tentative D call: TRBD1 (5 bases). The V end lost 4 bases, the J end lost 3 bases, and 24 bases lay between the germline ends. Germline V lookup: CDR1 MGHRA, CDR2 YSYEKL. The CDR3 spans 18 residues. Written as DNA, the CDR3 is TGCGCCAGCAGCCTCATCGATGTAGCCGGGGGATCTGACACTGAAGCTTTCTTT. The encoded protein is CASSLIDVAGGSDTEAFF.

The chain links TRBV2 to TRBJ1-5; 7 bases agree with TRBD1. Germline loops: CDR1 SNHLY, CDR2 FYNNEI. The ends lost 7 bases at V and 9 bases at J; junction bases unmatched: 9. CDR3 length: 13 residues. The CDR3 nucleotides read TGTGCCAGCACCGGACAGGCCCAGGGGCCCCAGCATTTT. Translated, it gives CASTGQAQGPQHF.

The genes are TRBV5-1 and TRBJ2-7; D call uncertain. V dropped 4 bases and J dropped 2 bases, with 10 bases sitting between them. The length of the CDR3 is 13 residues. Germline lookup yields CDR1 SGHRS and CDR2 YFSETQ. DNA of the CDR3: TGCGCCAGCAGCCGCAGCGATGCCTACGAGCAGTACTTC. This translates into CASSRSDAYEQYF.

The chain joins TRBV6-1 to TRBJ2-7; D is possibly TRBD1 (6 bases). Germline CDR1 is MNHNS and CDR2 is SASEGT. CDR3 length: 17 residues. V was clipped by 0 bases and J by 8 bases, with 23 bases between them. The CDR3 coding sequence is TGTGCCAGCAGTGAAGCGCGTCCCGGTACAGGGTGGGTACAGCAGTACGTC. It translates to CASSEARPGTGWVQQYV.

The V and J genes are TRBV6-5 and TRBJ1-2, with D maybe TRBD1 (6 bases). The CDR3 has 13 amino acids. Trimming cost V 6 bases and J 6 bases, with 14 bases left between them. Germline loops: CDR1 MNHEY, CDR2 SVGAGI. CDR3 protein: CASRNRDTNGYTF. CDR3 nucleotide sequence: TGTGCCAGCAGGAACCGGGACACGAATGGCTACACCTTC.

The chain couples TRBV19 to TRBJ1-1; D is unresolved. This CDR3 contains 14 residues. CDR1 and CDR2 (germline): LNHDA, SQIVND (reference sequence). The ends were cut back, 3 bases at V and 4 bases at J, with 12 bases in the middle. The CDR3 nucleotides read TGTGCCAGTAGTATGGGCCCCTCGGTCACTGAAGCTTTCTTT. This translates into CASSMGPSVTEAFF.

This sequence joins TRBV5-1 and TRBJ2-1; 8 bases map to TRBD2. V shed 0 bases and J 3 bases; nucleotides not matched to a gene: 2. Germline CDR1 and CDR2: SGHRS and YFSETQ. This CDR3 region has 15 residues. The CDR3 DNA is TGCGCCAGCAGCTTGGACGGGGGGGACTACAATGAGCAGTTCTTC. It encodes CASSLDGGDYNEQFF.

The genes are TRBV29-1 and TRBJ1-2; D is ambiguous. This CDR3 is built from 13 residues. Trimming shortened V by 2 bases and J by 2 bases, and 9 bases separated the two germline ends. CDR1 and CDR2 from the germline V gene are SQVTM and ANQGSEA. In nucleotides, the CDR3 is TGCAGCGTTGAAAAACAGCTCAACTATGGCTACACCTTC. This codes for CSVEKQLNYGYTF.

The gene calls are TRBV29-1 and TRBJ2-1, with 9 nucleotides matching TRBD2. With 3 bases clipped from V and 3 bases from J, the junction kept 15 bases outside the gene matches. The CDR3 loop spans 18 amino acids. The germline V gene has CDR1 SQVTM and CDR2 ANQGSEA. The CDR3 nucleotides are TGCAGCGTTGACGGGGGGCGATCTAGCGGGGCGGACTACAATGAGCAGTTCTTC. This gives the protein CSVDGGRSSGADYNEQFF.

The chain uses TRBV6-4 and TRBJ2-2, with a possible D match to TRBD2 (6 bases). Germline lookup yields CDR1 MRHNA and CDR2 SNTAGT. The V end lost 2 bases, the J end lost 2 bases, and 12 bases lay between the germline ends. The CDR3 covers 16 residues. The chain's CDR3 is CASSDGGGPNTGELFF. CDR3 DNA sequence: TGTGCCAGCAGTGACGGGGGAGGTCCTAACACCGGGGAGCTGTTTTTT.

The chain employs TRBV7-2 and TRBJ1-5; no reliable D call. V was trimmed by 1 base and J by 3 bases, leaving 7 bases between them. The CDR3 extends over 14 amino acids. Germline lookup yields CDR1 SGHTA and CDR2 FQGNSA. The CDR3, as DNA: TGTGCCAGCAGCTTAGATATATACAATCAGCCCCAGCATTTT. Amino acid sequence: CASSLDIYNQPQHF.

The V gene is TRBV6-5, the J gene TRBJ2-7; possible D gene TRBD1, 6 bases. CDR3 length: 13 amino acids. Germline CDR1 MNHEY, CDR2 SVGAGI. The V and J ends lost 4 bases and 3 bases respectively, with 10 bases between them. The CDR3 DNA sequence: TGTGCCAGCAGTTGGGGGCTGGACTACGAGCAGTACTTC. Translation: CASSWGLDYEQYF.

The chain uses TRBV19 and TRBJ2-2; 8 positions agree with TRBD2. This CDR3 contains 15 residues. J was trimmed by 7 bases and V by 3 bases; bases with no gene match: 7. CDR1 LNHDA and CDR2 SQIVND come from the germline V gene (reference sequence). The CDR3 sequence is CASSITRGGVGELFF. The CDR3 DNA follows: TGTGCCAGTAGTATTACCCGGGGGGGAGTCGGGGAGCTGTTTTTT. The whole variable domain, remainder taken from reference TRBV19 and TRBJ2-2, is DGGITQSPKYLFRKEGQNVTLSCEQNLNHDAMYWYRQDPGQGLRLIYYSQIVNDFQKGDIAEGYSVSREKKESFPLTVTSAQKNPTAFYLCASSITRGGVGELFFGEGSRLTVL.

The chain employs TRBV5-6 and TRBJ2-7; 9 positions agree with TRBD1. This CDR3 is 15 amino acids long. The germline V gene encodes CDR1 SGHDT and CDR2 YYEEEE. The trim removed 0 bases at V and 4 bases at J, leaving 5 bases unmatched. The CDR3 region is CASSLGQGVVYEQYF. Here the CDR3 DNA reads TGTGCCAGCAGCTTGGGACAGGGGGTGGTTTACGAGCAGTACTTC.

The rearrangement uses TRBV28 and TRBJ2-1; 9 nucleotides match TRBD2. Germline values: CDR1 MDHEN, CDR2 SYDVKM. This CDR3 comprises 16 residues. V shed 1 base, J shed 4 bases, and the junction held 5 bases outside the gene matches. The chain's CDR3 is CASSLYAGGQYNEQFF. DNA for the CDR3: TGTGCCAGCAGTTTATATGCGGGGGGGCAATACAATGAGCAGTTCTTC.

The chain links TRBV2 to TRBJ2-5; 8 bases are shared with TRBD1. The V gene end was trimmed by 3 bases and the J gene end by 1 base; junction bases not matched to a gene: 4. Germline CDR1 SNHLY, CDR2 FYNNEI. There are 15 residues in the CDR3. The CDR3 DNA reads as TGTGCCAGCAGTGACAGGGGGCGAACCCAAGAGACCCAGTACTTC. It is translated as CASSDRGRTQETQYF.

The chain combines TRBV6-6 with TRBJ1-2, with 10 bases identical to TRBD1. CDR1 is MNHNY and CDR2 is SVGAGI in the germline V gene (reference sequence). V shed 2 bases, J shed 2 bases, and the junction held 2 bases outside the gene matches. The length of the CDR3 is 15 residues. CDR3 in amino acids: CASSYDRGLNYGYTF. The CDR3 nucleotides are TGTGCCAGCAGTTACGACAGGGGGCTAAACTATGGCTACACCTTC.

The chain has TRBV29-1 and TRBJ2-3, with 9 bases identical to TRBD1. The CDR3 runs 14 residues. Germline CDR1 SQVTM, CDR2 ANQGSEA. The junction had 5 bases not matched to a gene; V was cut back by 5 bases and J by 2 bases. CDR3 amino acids: CSVRTGEFTDTQYF. CDR3 coding DNA: TGCAGCGTTCGGACAGGGGAGTTCACAGATACGCAGTATTTT.

The CDR3 region is CASSLPSGTSDRGAPLHF. CDR3 DNA: TGTGCCAGCAGTCTTCCGTCGGGGACATCAGACAGGGGTGCACCCCTCCACTTT. The V call is TRBV28, the J call TRBJ1-6, with 8 bases aligning to TRBD1. Trimming removed 5 bases from V and 11 bases from J; junction bases left unmatched: 20. The CDR3 runs to 18 residues. From germline, CDR1 is MDHEN and CDR2 SYDVKM.

In nucleotides, the CDR3 is TGTGCCAGCAGCTTGCTGGAGGTAGCTGGGGCCAACGTCCTGACTTTC. This translates into CASSLLEVAGANVLTF. V usage is TRBV13 and J usage is TRBJ2-6, with D tentatively TRBD2 (5 bases). Germline V gives CDR1 PRHDT, CDR2 FYEKMQ (reference sequence). There are 16 residues in the CDR3. Trimming cost V 3 bases and J 2 bases, with 11 bases left between them.

The chain combines TRBV5-5 with TRBJ1-4; D is possibly TRBD1 (6 bases). The CDR3 spans 13 residues. CDR1 is SGHKS and CDR2 is YYEKEE in the germline V gene (reference sequence). Between the trimmed V and J ends, which lost 7 bases and 8 bases, there was a span of 15 bases. DNA for the CDR3: TGTGCCAGCGAATCAGGGGATAGGGAAAAACTGTTTTTT. Translation gives CASESGDREKLFF.

The V call is TRBV6-5, the J call TRBJ2-2; 7 bases match TRBD1. The J segment lost 5 bases and the V segment lost 0 bases, leaving 3 bases of the junction unmatched. Germline V CDR1 and CDR2: MNHEY, SVGAGI. The CDR3 contains 15 residues. The CDR3: CASSYSTGMTGELFF. The DNA for the CDR3 is TGTGCCAGCAGTTACTCGACAGGGATGACCGGGGAGCTGTTTTTT.

The rearrangement uses TRBV13 and TRBJ1-2, with D possibly being TRBD1 (6 bases). CDR3 length equals 13 residues. V shed 5 bases and J shed 1 base, with 8 bases lying between them. Germline V gene lookup returns CDR1 PRHDT and CDR2 FYEKMQ (reference sequence). The CDR3 is CASSQGLNYGYTF. The CDR3 DNA reads TGTGCCAGCAGCCAGGGGCTTAACTATGGCTACACCTTC. Based on the CDR3 plus reference TRBV13 and TRBJ1-2, the full variable domain is AAGVIQSPRHLIKEKRETATLKCYPIPRHDTVYWYQQGPGQDPQFLISFYEKMQSDKGSIPDRFSAQQFSDYHSELNMSSLELGDSALYFCASSQGLNYGYTFGSGTRLTVV.

The rearrangement uses TRBV13 and TRBJ1-5; D perhaps matches TRBD1 (5 bases). Trimming took off 3 bases at V and 2 bases at J, with 14 bases between the two ends. The V gene's germline CDR1 is PRHDT and CDR2 FYEKMQ (reference sequence). The CDR3 extends over 16 amino acids. In nucleotides, the CDR3 is TGTGCCAGCAGCTTTTCAGGGAATGGGGGCAATCAGCCCCAGCATTTT. Amino acids: CASSFSGNGGNQPQHF.

J is TRBJ2-3 and V is TRBV6-5; TRBD1 is a possible D gene (5 bases). The CDR3 runs to 16 residues. V lost 4 bases and J 6 bases, leaving 20 bases between the germline ends. The germline gives CDR1 MNHEY, CDR2 SVGAGI. CDR3 nucleotide sequence: TGTGCCAGCAGTTTGTCCAGGGCAGCATCTGTGGATACGCAGTATTTT. It yields the protein CASSLSRAASVDTQYF.

The chain links TRBV6-5 to TRBJ1-2, with D possibly matching TRBD1 (6 bases). V gave up 7 bases and J gave up 2 bases, with 11 bases separating them. In germline, CDR1 is MNHEY, CDR2 SVGAGI. This CDR3 comprises 13 residues. The CDR3 here is CASNTQGNYGYTF. The CDR3, as DNA: TGTGCCAGCAACACTCAGGGGAACTATGGCTACACCTTC.